What follows are 5 T cell receptor beta chains derived from one specimen sequenced in a study of shared clonotypes between healthy human individuals. Sequencing used immunoSEQ multiplex PCR; TCRdb keeps in-frame clones, though not all of them. The sample has 780,000 or so clones, just under 75% seen once; the top ten hold under 2%. The sample comprised memory CD4+ T cells sorted from blood. The subset is: CD45RA-negative fraction. The source is a woman aged 25 to 39 in good health.

The J gene is TRBJ2-5, the V gene TRBV28; 7 nucleotides match TRBD1. Germline trimming cut 6 bases from V and 1 base from J; bases unmatched to any gene: 2. Germline CDR1 MDHEN, CDR2 SYDVKM. The CDR3 length is 13 residues. The CDR3 is CASRDRAQETQYF. The CDR3 DNA reads TGTGCCAGCAGAGACAGGGCCCAAGAGACCCAGTACTTC.

The chain uses TRBV6-1 and TRBJ1-4; D is possibly TRBD1 (5 bases). Trimming shortened V by 3 bases and J by 5 bases, and 10 bases separated the two germline ends. Germline V gives CDR1 MNHNS, CDR2 SASEGT. CDR3 size: 14 residues. The CDR3 DNA sequence: TGTGCCAGCAGTGACAGGGTTGTAAATGAAAAACTGTTTTTT. This codes for CASSDRVVNEKLFF.

This chain links TRBV7-9 with TRBJ1-1, with D tentatively TRBD1 (5 bases). The length of the CDR3 is 15 residues. Trimming took off 1 base at V and 3 bases at J, with 12 bases between the two ends. The germline gives CDR1 SEHNR, CDR2 FQNEAQ (reference sequence). The CDR3 reads CASSLGGAGDTEAFF. CDR3 sequence (DNA): TGTGCCAGCAGCTTAGGAGGGGCTGGGGACACTGAAGCTTTCTTT.

The chain carries TRBV10-3 and TRBJ1-1, with D perhaps TRBD1 (5 bases). CDR1 is ENHRY and CDR2 is SYGVKD in the germline V gene. This CDR3 has 15 amino acids. Trimming cost V 3 bases and J 0 bases, with 11 bases left between them. As DNA, the CDR3 is TGTGCCATCAGTGACCCGGACAAGATGAACACTGAAGCTTTCTTT. It translates to CAISDPDKMNTEAFF.

The chain links TRBV29-1 to TRBJ2-1; perhaps TRBD1 as D (6 bases). The CDR3 consists of 13 residues. Between the trimmed V and J ends, which lost 7 bases and 7 bases, there was a span of 17 bases. CDR1 is SQVTM and CDR2 is ANQGSEA in the germline V gene. CDR3 in amino acids: CSGWLGAGNEQFF. In nucleotides, the CDR3 is TGCAGCGGGTGGTTGGGGGCGGGTAATGAGCAGTTCTTC.